This entry concerns a single T cell receptor (beta chain). The data originate from a study of blood T cell repertoires in COVID-19. About the study: Italy, Spain and the United States were the sources of the convalescent and acute COVID-19 samples. T cells, B-cell-depleted T cells, or PBMCs supplied cDNA or gDNA.

Assay: immunoSEQ multiplex PCR; the TCRdb copy retains only in-frame clones and omits some. Of some 190,000 clones detected, approximately 84% appear once; the ten largest clones hold around 3.5%. The CDR3 spans 18 residues. CDR1 and CDR2 (germline): LGHDT, YNNKEL (reference sequence). Trimming removed 3 bases from V and 0 bases from J, with 17 bases in between. Recruitment covered roughly 22 US areas and drew participants whose ages spanned about 18 to 95 years. Either two negative PCRs, clearance, or symptom resolution qualified Cohort 3 donors as recovered. The rearrangement uses TRBV3-1 (or the pseudogene TRBV3-2) and TRBJ1-4; TRBD1 might be the D (6 bases). The clonotype comes from a woman in her 30s who had recovered from COVID-19. The source material was PBMCs or T cells enriched from blood (not recorded which). CDR3 loop: CASSHYSDWDTTNEKLFF. The CDR3 region has the DNA TGTGCCAGCAGCCACTATTCAGATTGGGACACAACTAATGAAAAACTGTTTTTT.